Following are 2 T cell receptor beta chains from one sample sequenced in a study of cytomegalovirus exposure and HLA in healthy donors. The PCR contained 60 Vbeta and 13 Jbeta primers. The data were produced by immunoSEQ multiplex PCR, yet TCRdb's version contains in-frame clones alone and is incomplete. The sample includes more than 110,000 clones, roughly 80% seen only once; the top ten take around 3.9%. The sequencing input was PBMCs. These receptors all come from a man aged 40-50 years in good health and CMV-seropositive.

The chain couples TRBV19 to TRBJ2-1, with 12 bases aligning to TRBD2. CDR3 length: 18 residues. V lost 1 base, J lost 8 bases, and 12 bases stayed unmatched. Germline loops: CDR1 LNHDA, CDR2 SQIVND (reference sequence). The CDR3 DNA reads as TGTGCCAGTAGTATAGTGGGAGGAGCTAGCGGGAGGGGGTATGAGCAGTTCTTC. Its protein is CASSIVGGASGRGYEQFF.

The chain couples TRBV15 to TRBJ2-5; 7 nucleotides align to TRBD2. The CDR3 contains 14 residues. V dropped 3 bases and J dropped 5; count of bases not matched to a gene: 6. Germline CDR1 reads LNHNV; CDR2 reads YYDKDF (reference sequence). This CDR3 is CATSRVRDYETQYF. In nucleotides, the CDR3 is TGTGCCACCAGCAGGGTCCGGGACTACGAGACCCAGTACTTC.